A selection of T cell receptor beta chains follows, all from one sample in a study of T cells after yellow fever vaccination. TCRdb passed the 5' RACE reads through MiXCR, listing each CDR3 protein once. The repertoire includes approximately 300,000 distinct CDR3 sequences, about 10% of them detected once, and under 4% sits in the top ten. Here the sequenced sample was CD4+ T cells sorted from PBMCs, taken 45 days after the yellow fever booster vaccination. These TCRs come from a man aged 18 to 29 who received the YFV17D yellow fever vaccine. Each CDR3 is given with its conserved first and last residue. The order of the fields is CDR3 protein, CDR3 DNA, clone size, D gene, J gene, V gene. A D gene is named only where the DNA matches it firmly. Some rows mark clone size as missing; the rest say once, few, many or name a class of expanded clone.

CDR3 protein: CASSLGQGGPNEQFF
CDR3 DNA: TGCGCCAGCAGCTTGGGTCAGGGGGGCCCCAATGAGCAGTTCTTC
clone size: few
D gene: .
J gene: TRBJ2-1
V gene: TRBV5-1

CDR3 protein: CASSPAGTGDSPLHF
CDR3 DNA: TGTGCCAGCAGCCCAGCGGGGACAGGGGATTCACCCCTCCACTTT
clone size: .
D gene: TRBD1
J gene: TRBJ1-6
V gene: TRBV7-2

CDR3 protein: CASSLGGGRANEKLFF
CDR3 DNA: TGTGCCAGCAGCTTAGGGGGTGGACGGGCGAATGAAAAACTGTTTTTT
clone size: many
D gene: .
J gene: TRBJ1-4
V gene: TRBV7-2

CDR3 protein: CASSWDRAPSPLHF
CDR3 DNA: TGTGCCAGCAGCTGGGACAGGGCCCCTTCACCCCTCCACTTT
clone size: .
D gene: TRBD1
J gene: TRBJ1-6
V gene: TRBV7-2

CDR3 protein: CASSGSPGGRETQYF
CDR3 DNA: TGTGCCAGTAGTGGGAGTCCAGGGGGGCGAGAGACCCAGTACTTC
clone size: few
D gene: .
J gene: TRBJ2-5
V gene: TRBV19

CDR3 protein: CASSRTGGLSPLHF
CDR3 DNA: TGCGCCAGCAGCCGGACAGGGGGCCTCTCACCCCTCCACTTT
clone size: .
D gene: TRBD1
J gene: TRBJ1-6
V gene: TRBV5-1

CDR3 protein: CASSSGLAGGWGDTQYF
CDR3 DNA: TGTGCCAGCAGCTCGGGACTAGCGGGGGGTTGGGGAGATACGCAGTATTTT
clone size: .
D gene: TRBD2
J gene: TRBJ2-3
V gene: TRBV5-4

CDR3 protein: CSARDRGGGYTF
CDR3 DNA: TGCAGTGCTAGAGATAGGGGCGGGGGCTACACCTTC
clone size: .
D gene: .
J gene: TRBJ1-2
V gene: TRBV20-1

CDR3 protein: CSADFSGDTQYF
CDR3 DNA: TGCAGCGCCGATTTTAGCGGAGATACGCAGTATTTT
clone size: .
D gene: .
J gene: TRBJ2-3
V gene: TRBV29-1

CDR3 protein: CATSAGVSNQPQHF
CDR3 DNA: TGTGCCACCAGTGCAGGCGTCAGCAATCAGCCCCAGCATTTT
clone size: few
D gene: .
J gene: TRBJ1-5
V gene: TRBV24-1

CDR3 protein: CASSLRQGILGEQYF
CDR3 DNA: TGTGCCAGCAGTTTGAGACAGGGGATTCTGGGCGAGCAGTACTTC
clone size: few
D gene: TRBD1
J gene: TRBJ2-7
V gene: TRBV12-3/TRBV12-4

CDR3 protein: CASSQAWQLSGNTTYF
CDR3 DNA: TGCGCCAGCAGCCAAGCTTGGCAACTCTCTGGAAACACCACATATTTT
clone size: .
D gene: .
J gene: TRBJ1-3
V gene: TRBV4-3

CDR3 protein: CASSGSEQETQYF
CDR3 DNA: TGTGCCAGCAGCGGCAGTGAGCAAGAGACCCAGTACTTC
clone size: few
D gene: .
J gene: TRBJ2-5
V gene: TRBV6-1

CDR3 protein: CASSVEVRTNYGYTF
CDR3 DNA: TGTGCCAGCAGCGTAGAGGTCCGGACGAACTATGGCTACACCTTC
clone size: few
D gene: .
J gene: TRBJ1-2
V gene: TRBV9

CDR3 protein: CASSQRGIWTF
CDR3 DNA: TGTGCCAGCAGTCAACGGGGGATATGGACCTTC
clone size: few
D gene: .
J gene: TRBJ1-2
V gene: TRBV6-5

CDR3 protein: CASRPGAPAKNIQYF
CDR3 DNA: TGTGCCAGCAGACCGGGCGCACCGGCAAAAAACATTCAGTACTTC
clone size: .
D gene: .
J gene: TRBJ2-4
V gene: TRBV6-5

CDR3 protein: CASSLSIEGSPLHF
CDR3 DNA: TGTGCCAGCAGTTTAAGTATAGAAGGTTCACCCCTCCACTTT
clone size: .
D gene: .
J gene: TRBJ1-6
V gene: TRBV12-3/TRBV12-4

CDR3 protein: CASSLVGGFNQPQHF
CDR3 DNA: TGCGCCAGCAGCCTCGTCGGGGGTTTCAATCAGCCCCAGCATTTT
clone size: few
D gene: .
J gene: TRBJ1-5
V gene: TRBV5-1

CDR3 protein: CASSLRGDTEAFF
CDR3 DNA: TGTGCCAGCAGCCTAAGGGGAGACACTGAAGCTTTCTTT
clone size: many
D gene: .
J gene: TRBJ1-1
V gene: TRBV12-3/TRBV12-4

CDR3 protein: CASSHRSLDGYTF
CDR3 DNA: TGTGCCAGCAGTCACAGGAGTCTCGATGGCTACACCTTC
clone size: .
D gene: .
J gene: TRBJ1-2
V gene: TRBV11-1

CDR3 protein: CSVLAPLPDTQYF
CDR3 DNA: TGCAGCGTTCTCGCGCCCCTCCCAGATACGCAGTATTTT
clone size: few
D gene: .
J gene: TRBJ2-3
V gene: TRBV29-1

CDR3 protein: CSARSRGDEQYF
CDR3 DNA: TGCAGTGCTAGGAGCAGGGGCGACGAGCAGTACTTC
clone size: once
D gene: .
J gene: TRBJ2-7
V gene: TRBV20-1

CDR3 protein: CASSLWGGGAKDTQYF
CDR3 DNA: TGTGCCAGCAGTTTATGGGGCGGGGGGGCCAAGGATACGCAGTATTTT
clone size: few
D gene: TRBD2
J gene: TRBJ2-3
V gene: TRBV27

CDR3 protein: CSAPDARNDKNIQYF
CDR3 DNA: TGCAGTGCTCCCGACGCCCGGAATGACAAAAACATTCAGTACTTC
clone size: .
D gene: .
J gene: TRBJ2-4
V gene: TRBV20-1

CDR3 protein: CASSPDRANTGELFF
CDR3 DNA: TGCGCCAGCAGCCCCGACAGGGCGAACACCGGGGAGCTGTTTTTT
clone size: many
D gene: TRBD1
J gene: TRBJ2-2
V gene: TRBV5-1

CDR3 protein: CASSLVGQRSGNTIYF
CDR3 DNA: TGTGCCAGCAGTTTAGTGGGACAAAGAAGTGGAAACACCATATATTTT
clone size: many
D gene: .
J gene: TRBJ1-3
V gene: TRBV12-3/TRBV12-4

CDR3 protein: CASRRVGGRETQYF
CDR3 DNA: TGTGCCAGCAGACGAGTGGGGGGTCGGGAGACCCAGTACTTC
clone size: .
D gene: .
J gene: TRBJ2-5
V gene: TRBV7-2

CDR3 protein: CASSLRTGGANVLTF
CDR3 DNA: TGTGCCAGCAGCTTACGAACGGGAGGGGCCAACGTCCTGACTTTC
clone size: many
D gene: .
J gene: TRBJ2-6
V gene: TRBV7-9

CDR3 protein: CASSPPRRIKATEAFF
CDR3 DNA: TGTGCCAGCAGTCCCCCGCGGCGAATTAAGGCCACTGAAGCTTTCTTT
clone size: few
D gene: .
J gene: TRBJ1-1
V gene: TRBV6-6

CDR3 protein: CSASLPRGPYEQYF
CDR3 DNA: TGCAGTGCCAGCCTGCCCAGGGGCCCCTACGAGCAGTACTTC
clone size: many
D gene: .
J gene: TRBJ2-7
V gene: TRBV20-1

CDR3 protein: CASSLDPRVNTEAFF
CDR3 DNA: TGTGCCAGCAGCTTAGATCCCAGGGTGAACACTGAAGCTTTCTTT
clone size: once
D gene: .
J gene: TRBJ1-1
V gene: TRBV11-2

CDR3 protein: CASSWVGQGEGTQYF
CDR3 DNA: TGTGCCAGCAGTTGGGTCGGACAGGGGGAAGGGACCCAGTACTTC
clone size: .
D gene: TRBD1
J gene: TRBJ2-5
V gene: TRBV6-5

CDR3 protein: CASSLTGGPTDEQFF
CDR3 DNA: TGTGCCAGCAGCTTGACAGGGGGCCCCACAGATGAGCAGTTCTTC
clone size: many
D gene: TRBD1
J gene: TRBJ2-1
V gene: TRBV7-3

CDR3 protein: CASGFMGNEKLFF
CDR3 DNA: TGTGCCAGCGGGTTTATGGGGAATGAAAAACTGTTTTTT
clone size: few
D gene: .
J gene: TRBJ1-4
V gene: TRBV5-4

CDR3 protein: CASSLMTHQETQYF
CDR3 DNA: TGTGCCAGCAGTTTAATGACACACCAAGAGACCCAGTACTTC
clone size: few
D gene: .
J gene: TRBJ2-5
V gene: TRBV28

CDR3 protein: CASSPRGGPGTDTQYF
CDR3 DNA: TGTGCCAGCAGCCCTAGAGGTGGTCCGGGCACAGATACGCAGTATTTT
clone size: few
D gene: .
J gene: TRBJ2-3
V gene: TRBV7-2

CDR3 protein: CASTKRYGGTGELFF
CDR3 DNA: TGTGCCAGTACCAAGAGGTATGGTGGCACCGGGGAGCTGTTTTTT
clone size: many
D gene: .
J gene: TRBJ2-2
V gene: TRBV19

CDR3 protein: CASSTRQGLETQYF
CDR3 DNA: TGTGCCAGCAGCACCAGACAGGGATTGGAGACCCAGTACTTC
clone size: few
D gene: TRBD1
J gene: TRBJ2-5
V gene: TRBV11-2

CDR3 protein: CASSPRGKDTDTQYF
CDR3 DNA: TGTGCCAGCAGCCCCAGGGGAAAGGACACAGATACGCAGTATTTT
clone size: .
D gene: .
J gene: TRBJ2-3
V gene: TRBV6-5

CDR3 protein: CASSSATIPTTENTEAFF
CDR3 DNA: TGTGCCAGCAGTTCCGCCACGATACCCACAACAGAGAACACTGAAGCTTTCTTT
clone size: .
D gene: .
J gene: TRBJ1-1
V gene: TRBV7-8

CDR3 protein: CASSSDTESGYTF
CDR3 DNA: TGTGCCAGCAGCTCGGACACGGAATCTGGCTACACCTTC
clone size: .
D gene: .
J gene: TRBJ1-2
V gene: TRBV7-3

CDR3 protein: CSGVGADTQYF
CDR3 DNA: TGCAGTGGGGTGGGGGCGGATACGCAGTATTTT
clone size: .
D gene: .
J gene: TRBJ2-3
V gene: TRBV20-1

CDR3 protein: CASGTSGGAGETQYF
CDR3 DNA: TGTGCCAGTGGGACTAGCGGGGGGGCAGGGGAGACCCAGTACTTC
clone size: .
D gene: TRBD2
J gene: TRBJ2-5
V gene: TRBV19

CDR3 protein: CASSVPAVPRALKYQETQYF
CDR3 DNA: TGTGCCAGCAGTGTCCCTGCCGTCCCCCGGGCCCTCAAATACCAAGAGACCCAGTACTTC
clone size: .
D gene: .
J gene: TRBJ2-5
V gene: TRBV6-4

CDR3 protein: CASSMGVVEQFF
CDR3 DNA: TGTGCCAGCAGCATGGGGGTAGTGGAGCAGTTCTTC
clone size: .
D gene: .
J gene: TRBJ2-1
V gene: TRBV6-2/TRBV6-3

CDR3 protein: CASSPAVGGDSPLHF
CDR3 DNA: TGTGCCAGCAGCCCCGCCGTGGGGGGCGATTCACCCCTCCACTTT
clone size: few
D gene: .
J gene: TRBJ1-6
V gene: TRBV9

CDR3 protein: CASMGLSGKLFF
CDR3 DNA: TGTGCCAGCATGGGGTTATCAGGAAAACTGTTTTTT
clone size: .
D gene: .
J gene: TRBJ1-4
V gene: TRBV27

CDR3 protein: CASSEKGTGAADTQYF
CDR3 DNA: TGTGCCAGCAGTGAAAAGGGGACAGGGGCGGCAGATACGCAGTATTTT
clone size: many
D gene: TRBD1
J gene: TRBJ2-3
V gene: TRBV27

CDR3 protein: CASSEQGTDTQYF
CDR3 DNA: TGCGCCAGCAGTGAGCAGGGCACAGATACGCAGTATTTT
clone size: many
D gene: .
J gene: TRBJ2-3
V gene: TRBV10-1

CDR3 protein: CASSSGTEAFF
CDR3 DNA: TGTGCCAGCAGTTCGGGCACTGAAGCTTTCTTT
clone size: few
D gene: .
J gene: TRBJ1-1
V gene: TRBV27

CDR3 protein: CASSPRQTLYGYTF
CDR3 DNA: TGTGCCAGCAGCCCCAGGCAAACCCTCTATGGCTACACCTTC
clone size: many
D gene: .
J gene: TRBJ1-2
V gene: TRBV7-2

CDR3 protein: CASSLAADKANYGYTF
CDR3 DNA: TGTGCCAGCAGCTTAGCGGCGGACAAGGCTAACTATGGCTACACCTTC
clone size: .
D gene: .
J gene: TRBJ1-2
V gene: TRBV7-2

CDR3 protein: CATGLGAQPQHF
CDR3 DNA: TGTGCCACCGGGTTGGGGGCACAGCCCCAGCATTTT
clone size: .
D gene: .
J gene: TRBJ1-5
V gene: TRBV19

CDR3 protein: CASSLGTGGPDTQYF
CDR3 DNA: TGCGCCAGCAGCCTCGGGACAGGGGGGCCAGATACGCAGTATTTT
clone size: .
D gene: TRBD1
J gene: TRBJ2-3
V gene: TRBV4-3

CDR3 protein: CASRPGGSHYTSYEQYF
CDR3 DNA: TGTGCCAGCAGGCCAGGGGGCTCTCATTATACCTCCTACGAGCAGTACTTC
clone size: few
D gene: TRBD1
J gene: TRBJ2-7
V gene: TRBV6-5

CDR3 protein: CSATRTGLNTGELFF
CDR3 DNA: TGCAGTGCTACTCGGACAGGCCTGAACACCGGGGAGCTGTTTTTT
clone size: .
D gene: TRBD1
J gene: TRBJ2-2
V gene: TRBV20-1

CDR3 protein: CSATNYGYTF
CDR3 DNA: TGCAGTGCTACCAACTATGGCTACACCTTC
clone size: .
D gene: .
J gene: TRBJ1-2
V gene: TRBV20-1

CDR3 protein: CASSTGGMQYF
CDR3 DNA: TGTGCCAGCAGCACCGGGGGGATGCAGTATTTT
clone size: .
D gene: TRBD2
J gene: TRBJ2-3
V gene: TRBV7-3

CDR3 protein: CASSFGGRGIQYF
CDR3 DNA: TGTGCCAGCAGCTTCGGGGGCCGGGGCATTCAGTACTTC
clone size: .
D gene: .
J gene: TRBJ2-4
V gene: TRBV7-2